A selection of T cell receptor beta chains follows, all from one sample in a study of cytomegalovirus exposure and HLA in healthy donors. The protocol was immunoSEQ multiplex PCR, while the TCRdb copy is restricted to in-frame clones and leaves out a portion. The sample holds approximately 270,000 clones; roughly nine tenths are singletons and the top ten take more than 10%. Sequenced material: PBMCs. Receptor source: a man aged 18 to 35 in good health and CMV-seropositive. Both conserved end residues are part of each CDR3. The D gene is left open where the match is weak. Part of the rows lack a size; the others show once, few, many or a class for expanded clones.

TRBJ1-2	NA	NA	TRBV7-9	CASSLVARDNYGYTF	TGTGCCAGCAGCTTAGTAGCCAGGGATAACTATGGCTACACCTTC
TRBJ2-7	NA	TRBD2	TRBV30	CAWIGSSGISYEQYF	TGTGCCTGGATAGGATCTAGCGGGATTTCCTACGAGCAGTACTTC
TRBJ1-2	NA	TRBD1	TRBV28	CASSRRQGYGYTF	TGTGCCAGCAGTCGGAGACAGGGGTATGGCTACACCTTC
TRBJ2-1	once	NA	TRBV9	CASSPRLHNEQFF	TGTGCCAGCAGCCCCCGACTACACAATGAGCAGTTCTTC
TRBJ2-3	NA	NA	TRBV7-3	CASSFISGTDTQYF	TGTGCCAGCAGCTTTATTAGCGGCACAGATACGCAGTATTTT
TRBJ1-5	NA	NA	TRBV1	CTSRPDIYNQPQHF	TGCACCAGCAGACCCGACATATACAATCAGCCCCAGCATTTT
TRBJ2-1	NA	NA	TRBV2	CASSSDFNEQFF	TGTGCCAGCAGCTCAGATTTCAATGAGCAGTTCTTC
TRBJ2-5	NA	TRBD1	TRBV19	CASSAGQGPPETQYF	TGTGCCAGTAGTGCAGGACAGGGGCCGCCGGAGACCCAGTACTTC
TRBJ2-7	NA	NA	TRBV28	CASSLSLYYEQYF	TGTGCCAGCAGTTTGTCCCTTTACTACGAGCAGTACTTC
TRBJ2-3	NA	TRBD2	TRBV4-1	CASSRVNSGRSTDTQYF	TGCGCCAGCAGCCGGGTGAATAGCGGGAGGAGCACAGATACGCAGTATTTT
TRBJ2-5	NA	TRBD2	TRBV30	CAWNSGNEGETQYF	TGTGCCTGGAACAGCGGGAATGAGGGAGAGACCCAGTACTTC
TRBJ2-7	NA	NA	TRBV5-6	CASSLGGTLSYEQYF	TGTGCCAGCAGCTTGGGGGGGACACTCTCCTACGAGCAGTACTTC
TRBJ2-1	NA	NA	TRBV27	CASNSDGSPYNEQFF	TGTGCCAGCAATAGTGACGGGAGTCCCTACAATGAGCAGTTCTTC
TRBJ2-7	NA	NA	TRBV5-1	CASSLGGATDYEQYF	TGCGCCAGCAGCTTGGGAGGGGCCACAGACTACGAGCAGTACTTC
TRBJ2-5	NA	NA	TRBV30	CAWNRGKGQETQYF	TGTGCCTGGAACCGGGGAAAGGGGCAAGAGACCCAGTACTTC
TRBJ2-1	NA	TRBD1	TRBV6-5	CASNPDRGGYNEQFF	TGTGCCAGCAACCCCGACAGGGGTGGGTACAATGAGCAGTTCTTC
TRBJ2-5	once	NA	TRBV6-6	CASSSRANQETQYF	TGTGCCAGCAGTTCGAGAGCGAACCAAGAGACCCAGTACTTC
TRBJ2-7	NA	NA	TRBV27	CASRPTPYRTYEQYF	TGTGCCAGCCGTCCTACACCCTATCGAACCTACGAGCAGTACTTC
TRBJ2-7	once	TRBD2	TRBV2	CASSEELGLAGFYEQYF	TGTGCCAGCAGTGAAGAGCTCGGACTAGCGGGATTCTACGAGCAGTACTTC
TRBJ2-7	NA	NA	TRBV27	CASSHNYEQYF	TGTGCCAGCAGTCACAACTACGAGCAGTACTTC
TRBJ2-5	NA	TRBD1	TRBV5-1	CASSLGQGGGETQYF	TGCGCCAGCAGCTTGGGACAGGGTGGTGGAGAGACCCAGTACTTC
TRBJ2-2	NA	NA	TRBV28	CASLLAGGGELFF	TGTGCCAGCCTATTGGCAGGTGGCGGGGAGCTGTTTTTT
TRBJ2-7	NA	NA	TRBV6-1	CATTGNLYEQYF	TGTGCCACTACAGGGAACCTTTACGAGCAGTACTTC
TRBJ1-1	NA	NA	TRBV2	CASSDLTNTEAFF	TGTGCCAGCAGTGACCTCACGAACACTGAAGCTTTCTTT
TRBJ2-4	NA	NA	TRBV5-6	CASSRQVWDIQYF	TGTGCCAGCAGCCGGCAAGTATGGGACATTCAGTACTTC